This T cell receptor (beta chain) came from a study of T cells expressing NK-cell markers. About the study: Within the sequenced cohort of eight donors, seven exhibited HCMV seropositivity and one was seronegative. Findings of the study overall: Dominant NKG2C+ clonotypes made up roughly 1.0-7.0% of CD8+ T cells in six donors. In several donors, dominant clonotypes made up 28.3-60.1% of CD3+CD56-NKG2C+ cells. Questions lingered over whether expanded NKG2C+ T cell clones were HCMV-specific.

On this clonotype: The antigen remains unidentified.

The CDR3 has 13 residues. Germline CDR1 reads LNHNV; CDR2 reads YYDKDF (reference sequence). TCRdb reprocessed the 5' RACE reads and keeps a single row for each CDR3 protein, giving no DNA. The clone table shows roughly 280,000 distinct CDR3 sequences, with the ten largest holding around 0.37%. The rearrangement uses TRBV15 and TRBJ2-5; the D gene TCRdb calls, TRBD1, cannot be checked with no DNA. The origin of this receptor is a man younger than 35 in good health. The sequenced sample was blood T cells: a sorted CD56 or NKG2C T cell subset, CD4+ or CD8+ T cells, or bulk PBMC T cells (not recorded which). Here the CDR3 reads CAAAGTAQETQYF.